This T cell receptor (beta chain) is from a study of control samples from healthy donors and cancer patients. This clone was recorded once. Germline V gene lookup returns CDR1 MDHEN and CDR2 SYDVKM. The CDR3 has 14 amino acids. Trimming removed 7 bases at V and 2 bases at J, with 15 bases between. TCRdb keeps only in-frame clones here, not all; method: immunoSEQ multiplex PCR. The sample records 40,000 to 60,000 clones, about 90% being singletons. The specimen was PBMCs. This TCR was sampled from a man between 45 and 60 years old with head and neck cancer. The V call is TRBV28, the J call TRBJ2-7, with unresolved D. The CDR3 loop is CASTLGPATYEQYF. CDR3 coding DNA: TGTGCCAGCACCCTAGGGCCTGCCACCTACGAGCAGTACTTC.